The rows below give T cell receptor beta chains drawn from one sample of a study of T-cell memory formation after mild COVID-19. TCRdb ran MiXCR on the 5' RACE reads and lists one entry per CDR3 protein. The sample shows hundreds of thousands of distinct CDR3 sequences, about 22% of them seen only once. Sequenced: PBMCs or a T cell subset sorted from them (not recorded which). All receptors derive from an adult woman who had mild COVID-19 (a few samples of this study predate the infection). Cell type and time point are not known. Both conserved end residues are part of each CDR3. A D gene is named only where the DNA matches it firmly. Rows may omit the clone size; those that give it use once, few, many or a size class.

D: NA; length: 14; V: TRBV6-5; size: few; J: TRBJ1-5; CDR3: CASRPQGSNQPQHF; DNA: TGTGCCAGCAGACCACAGGGCAGCAATCAGCCCCAGCATTTT
D: NA; length: 13; V: TRBV4-1; size: NA; J: TRBJ1-1; CDR3: CASSQIGSSEAFF; DNA: TGCGCCAGCAGCCAGATAGGGAGCTCTGAAGCTTTCTTT
D: NA; length: 14; V: TRBV4-1; size: NA; J: TRBJ1-3; CDR3: CASSQGFRVNTIYF; DNA: TGCGCCAGCAGCCAAGGTTTCAGGGTCAACACCATATATTTT
D: TRBD2; length: 18; V: TRBV28; size: NA; J: TRBJ2-7; CDR3: CASSRPSRTSGTPWEQYF; DNA: TGTGCCAGCAGCAGACCTTCGCGGACTAGCGGGACCCCTTGGGAGCAGTACTTC
D: TRBD1; length: 17; V: TRBV4-1; size: few; J: TRBJ2-3; CDR3: CASSQPPGQGAEDTQYF; DNA: TGCGCCAGCAGCCAACCCCCCGGACAGGGGGCCGAAGATACGCAGTATTTT
D: NA; length: 14; V: TRBV7-9; size: NA; J: TRBJ1-3; CDR3: CASSLAEGGNTIYF; DNA: TGTGCCAGCAGCTTAGCGGAGGGAGGAAACACCATATATTTT
D: NA; length: 15; V: TRBV10-3; size: many; J: TRBJ1-6; CDR3: CAISEWGEVIPPLHF; DNA: TGTGCCATCAGTGAGTGGGGGGAGGTCATTCCACCCCTCCACTTT
D: TRBD2; length: 16; V: TRBV4-3; size: few; J: TRBJ2-3; CDR3: CASSRGGAGGPDTQYF; DNA: TGCGCCAGCAGCCGGGGCGGCGCGGGAGGGCCAGATACGCAGTATTTT
D: NA; length: 15; V: TRBV6-2/TRBV6-3; size: NA; J: TRBJ1-1; CDR3: CASNDPPTANTEAFF; DNA: TGTGCCAGCAACGATCCCCCTACTGCGAACACTGAAGCTTTCTTT
D: NA; length: 12; V: TRBV18; size: few; J: TRBJ1-4; CDR3: CASSPRDEKLFF; DNA: TGTGCCAGCTCACCTCGGGATGAAAAACTGTTTTTT
D: TRBD1; length: 12; V: TRBV27; size: NA; J: TRBJ2-1; CDR3: CASSPLQGKRFF; DNA: TGTGCCAGCAGTCCATTACAGGGGAAGAGGTTCTTC
D: NA; length: 14; V: TRBV13; size: few; J: TRBJ2-5; CDR3: CASSLLTAQETQYF; DNA: TGTGCCAGCAGCTTACTGACAGCACAAGAGACCCAGTACTTC
D: NA; length: 14; V: TRBV19; size: NA; J: TRBJ2-2; CDR3: CATKTGAGPGELFF; DNA: TGTGCCACTAAAACCGGGGCGGGGCCCGGGGAGCTGTTTTTT
D: NA; length: 16; V: TRBV2; size: few; J: TRBJ2-1; CDR3: CASLRDNLNSYNEQFF; DNA: TGTGCCAGCCTGCGGGACAACTTAAACTCCTACAATGAGCAGTTCTTC
D: TRBD2; length: 19; V: TRBV4-1; size: many; J: TRBJ2-2; CDR3: CASSQTRLAGGPGTGELFF; DNA: TGCGCCAGCAGCCAGACCCGACTAGCGGGGGGGCCGGGGACCGGGGAGCTGTTTTTT
D: TRBD2; length: 18; V: TRBV12-3/TRBV12-4; size: NA; J: TRBJ2-2; CDR3: CASSPPGLAKTNTGELFF; DNA: TGTGCCAGCAGTCCACCGGGACTAGCGAAAACAAACACCGGGGAGCTGTTTTTT
D: NA; length: 14; V: TRBV5-4; size: NA; J: TRBJ2-7; CDR3: CASSSGGQEYEQYF; DNA: TGTGCCAGCAGCTCCGGGGGACAAGAGTACGAGCAGTACTTC
D: NA; length: 12; V: TRBV5-5; size: few; J: TRBJ2-1; CDR3: CASSPQSNEQFF; DNA: TGTGCCAGCAGCCCGCAGAGTAATGAGCAGTTCTTC
D: NA; length: 17; V: TRBV7-8; size: NA; J: TRBJ2-7; CDR3: CASSFLLGVAGSYEQYF; DNA: TGTGCCAGCAGCTTCCTCCTCGGGGTTGCGGGGTCCTACGAGCAGTACTTC
D: NA; length: 17; V: TRBV4-3; size: few; J: TRBJ2-3; CDR3: CASSQVPRRLSTDTQYF; DNA: TGCGCCAGCAGCCAAGTTCCAAGGAGGTTAAGCACAGATACGCAGTATTTT
D: NA; length: 11; V: TRBV6-6; size: NA; J: TRBJ2-7; CDR3: CAASTGFEQYF; DNA: TGTGCCGCGTCGACAGGTTTCGAGCAGTACTTC
D: NA; length: 17; V: TRBV7-6; size: few; J: TRBJ2-4; CDR3: CASSSPGWGINQNIQYF; DNA: TGTGCCAGCAGCTCACCAGGCTGGGGGATTAATCAAAACATTCAGTACTTC
D: NA; length: 14; V: TRBV11-2; size: NA; J: TRBJ2-7; CDR3: CASSSRVSSYEQYF; DNA: TGTGCCAGCAGCTCTCGGGTTAGCTCCTACGAGCAGTACTTC
D: NA; length: 11; V: TRBV6-6; size: NA; J: TRBJ1-1; CDR3: CASSSAALAFF; DNA: TGTGCCAGCAGTTCAGCGGCTTTGGCTTTCTTT
D: NA; length: 13; V: TRBV24-1; size: few; J: TRBJ2-2; CDR3: CATSVPGAGELFF; DNA: TGTGCCACCAGTGTCCCAGGGGCCGGGGAGCTGTTTTTT
D: NA; length: 13; V: TRBV5-5; size: few; J: TRBJ2-1; CDR3: CASSLGTVNEQFF; DNA: TGTGCCAGCAGCTTGGGTACGGTCAATGAGCAGTTCTTC
D: NA; length: 16; V: TRBV18; size: NA; J: TRBJ2-7; CDR3: CASSAVLAVTSYEQYF; DNA: TGTGCCAGCTCGGCGGTATTAGCCGTTACCTCCTACGAGCAGTACTTC
D: NA; length: 16; V: TRBV12-3/TRBV12-4; size: few; J: TRBJ2-2; CDR3: CASSLLHGVNTGELFF; DNA: TGTGCCAGCAGTTTATTACACGGAGTTAACACCGGGGAGCTGTTTTTT
D: NA; length: 12; V: TRBV29-1; size: NA; J: TRBJ1-1; CDR3: CSAEPRDLRAFF; DNA: TGCAGCGCCGAACCCAGGGACCTTCGTGCTTTCTTT
D: TRBD2; length: 14; V: TRBV5-1; size: few; J: TRBJ2-1; CDR3: CASSAGLSYNEQFF; DNA: TGCGCCAGCAGCGCGGGACTATCCTACAATGAGCAGTTCTTC
D: NA; length: 13; V: TRBV12-3/TRBV12-4; size: NA; J: TRBJ1-2; CDR3: CASSKANRASYTF; DNA: TGTGCCAGCAGCAAAGCCAACAGGGCGAGCTACACCTTC
D: TRBD2; length: 15; V: TRBV30; size: NA; J: TRBJ2-3; CDR3: CAWSRGSGSTDTQYF; DNA: TGTGCCTGGAGTAGGGGTAGCGGGAGCACAGATACGCAGTATTTT
D: TRBD1; length: 15; V: TRBV18; size: NA; J: TRBJ1-1; CDR3: CASSPDRVVVPEAFF; DNA: TGTGCCAGCTCACCAGACAGGGTGGTAGTTCCTGAAGCTTTCTTT
D: TRBD1; length: 11; V: TRBV6-2/TRBV6-3; size: few; J: TRBJ2-1; CDR3: CASSQTGTGTF; DNA: TGTGCCAGCAGTCAAACCGGGACAGGGACCTTC
D: TRBD1; length: 14; V: TRBV29-1; size: few; J: TRBJ1-2; CDR3: CSAGTGSANYGYTF; DNA: TGCAGCGCAGGGACAGGATCGGCTAACTATGGCTACACCTTC
D: NA; length: 17; V: TRBV30; size: NA; J: TRBJ2-6; CDR3: CAWSPPPLLSGANVLTF; DNA: TGTGCCTGGAGCCCGCCCCCCCTCCTCTCTGGGGCCAACGTCCTGACTTTC
D: NA; length: 14; V: TRBV7-6; size: NA; J: TRBJ2-7; CDR3: CASSSPGSVHEQYF; DNA: TGTGCCAGCAGCTCTCCAGGTAGCGTCCACGAGCAGTACTTC
D: NA; length: 14; V: TRBV12-3/TRBV12-4; size: few; J: TRBJ2-1; CDR3: CASSYETRDNEQFF; DNA: TGTGCCAGCAGTTACGAGACGCGGGACAATGAGCAGTTCTTC
D: TRBD1; length: 15; V: TRBV20-1; size: NA; J: TRBJ1-2; CDR3: CSARTGVQAYYGYTF; DNA: TGCAGTGCGAGAACAGGGGTTCAGGCCTACTATGGCTACACCTTC
D: TRBD2; length: 16; V: TRBV7-2; size: few; J: TRBJ2-3; CDR3: CASRRGGAGATDTQYF; DNA: TGTGCCAGCAGGCGAGGCGGAGCGGGAGCAACAGATACGCAGTATTTT
D: NA; length: 11; V: TRBV15; size: few; J: TRBJ1-4; CDR3: CATSRTGYLFF; DNA: TGTGCCACCAGCAGGACAGGTTACTTGTTTTTT
D: TRBD1; length: 14; V: TRBV6-2/TRBV6-3; size: NA; J: TRBJ1-2; CDR3: CASRETGSYYGYTF; DNA: TGTGCCAGCAGAGAGACAGGGTCTTACTATGGCTACACCTTC